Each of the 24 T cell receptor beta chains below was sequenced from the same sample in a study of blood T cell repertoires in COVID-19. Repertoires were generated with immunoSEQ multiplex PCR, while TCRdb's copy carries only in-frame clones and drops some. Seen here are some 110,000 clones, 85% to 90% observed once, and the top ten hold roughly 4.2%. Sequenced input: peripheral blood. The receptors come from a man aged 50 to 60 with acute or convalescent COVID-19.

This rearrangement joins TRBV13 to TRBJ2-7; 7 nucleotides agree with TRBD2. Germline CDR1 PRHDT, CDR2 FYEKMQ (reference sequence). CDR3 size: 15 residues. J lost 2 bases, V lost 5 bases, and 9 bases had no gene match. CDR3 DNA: TGTGCCAGCAGCCCCGGTGGGAGCGGGGCCTACGAGCAGTACTTC. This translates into CASSPGGSGAYEQYF.

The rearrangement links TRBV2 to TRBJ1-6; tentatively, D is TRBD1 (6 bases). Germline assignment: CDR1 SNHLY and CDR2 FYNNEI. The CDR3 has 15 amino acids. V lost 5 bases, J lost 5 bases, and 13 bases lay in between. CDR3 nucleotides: TGTGCCAGCAGTCGGGACACACAGAATAATTCACCCCTCCACTTT. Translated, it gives CASSRDTQNNSPLHF.

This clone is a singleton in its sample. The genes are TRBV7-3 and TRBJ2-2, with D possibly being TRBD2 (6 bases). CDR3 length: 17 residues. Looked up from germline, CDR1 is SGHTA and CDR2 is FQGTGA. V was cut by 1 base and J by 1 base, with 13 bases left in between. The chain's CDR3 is CASSLNSGRGNTGELFF. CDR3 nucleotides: TGTGCCAGCAGCTTAAATTCCGGGAGAGGGAACACCGGGGAGCTGTTTTTT.

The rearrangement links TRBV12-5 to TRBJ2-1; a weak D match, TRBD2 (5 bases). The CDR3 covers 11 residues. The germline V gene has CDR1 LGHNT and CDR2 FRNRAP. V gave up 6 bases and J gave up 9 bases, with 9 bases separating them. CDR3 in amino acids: CASGPGIEQFF. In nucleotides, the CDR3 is TGTGCTAGTGGCCCGGGGATTGAGCAGTTCTTC.

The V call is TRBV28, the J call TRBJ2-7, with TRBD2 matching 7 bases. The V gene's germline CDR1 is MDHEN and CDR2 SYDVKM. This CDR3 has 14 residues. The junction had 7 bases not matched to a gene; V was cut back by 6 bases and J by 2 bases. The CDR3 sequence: CASSSGGVPYEQYF. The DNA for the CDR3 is TGTGCCAGCAGCTCGGGGGGTGTTCCCTACGAGCAGTACTTC.

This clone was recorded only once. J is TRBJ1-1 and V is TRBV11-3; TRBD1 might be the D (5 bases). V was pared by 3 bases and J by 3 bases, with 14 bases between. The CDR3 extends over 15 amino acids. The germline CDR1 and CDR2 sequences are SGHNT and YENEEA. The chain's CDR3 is CASSFQGTVHTEAFF. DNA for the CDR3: TGTGCCAGCAGCTTCCAGGGAACAGTTCACACTGAAGCTTTCTTT.

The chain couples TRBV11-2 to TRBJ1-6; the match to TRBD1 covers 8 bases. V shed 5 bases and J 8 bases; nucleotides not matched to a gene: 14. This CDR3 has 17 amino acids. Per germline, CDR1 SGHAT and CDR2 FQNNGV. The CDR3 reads CASSNTLEQGDYSPLHF. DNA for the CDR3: TGTGCCAGCAGCAACACGCTAGAACAGGGGGATTATTCACCCCTCCACTTT.

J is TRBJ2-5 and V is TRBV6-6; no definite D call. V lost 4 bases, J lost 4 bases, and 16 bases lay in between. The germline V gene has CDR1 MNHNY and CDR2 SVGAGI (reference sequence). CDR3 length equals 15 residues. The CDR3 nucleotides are TGTGCCAGCAGTTCGGTGACTGCGAAAGCAGAGACCCAGTACTTC. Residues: CASSSVTAKAETQYF.

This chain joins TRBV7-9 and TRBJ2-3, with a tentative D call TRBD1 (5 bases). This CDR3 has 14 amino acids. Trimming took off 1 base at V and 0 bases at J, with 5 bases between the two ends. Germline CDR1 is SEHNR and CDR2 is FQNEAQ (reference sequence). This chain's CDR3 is CASSLDRSTDTQYF. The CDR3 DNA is TGTGCCAGCAGCTTAGACAGGAGCACAGATACGCAGTATTTT.

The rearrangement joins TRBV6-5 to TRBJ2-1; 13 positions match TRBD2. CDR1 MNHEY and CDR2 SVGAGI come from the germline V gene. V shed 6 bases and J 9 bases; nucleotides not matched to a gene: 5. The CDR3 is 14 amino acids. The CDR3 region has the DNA TGTGCCAGCAGCGGACTAGCGGGGGTTGGTGAGCAGTTCTTC. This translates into CASSGLAGVGEQFF.

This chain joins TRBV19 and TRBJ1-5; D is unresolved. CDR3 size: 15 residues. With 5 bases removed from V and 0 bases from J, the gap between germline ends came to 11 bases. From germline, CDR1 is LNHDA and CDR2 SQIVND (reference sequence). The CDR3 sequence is CASSRSGVSNQPQHF. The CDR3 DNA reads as TGTGCCAGTAGTCGGAGCGGGGTTAGCAATCAGCCCCAGCATTTT.

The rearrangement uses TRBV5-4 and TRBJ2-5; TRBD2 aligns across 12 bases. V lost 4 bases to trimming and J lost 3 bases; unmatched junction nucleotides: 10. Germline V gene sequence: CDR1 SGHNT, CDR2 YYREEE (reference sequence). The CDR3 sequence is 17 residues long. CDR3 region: CASSKMTSGGEKETQYF. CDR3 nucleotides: TGTGCCAGCAGCAAGATGACTAGCGGGGGTGAGAAAGAGACCCAGTACTTC.

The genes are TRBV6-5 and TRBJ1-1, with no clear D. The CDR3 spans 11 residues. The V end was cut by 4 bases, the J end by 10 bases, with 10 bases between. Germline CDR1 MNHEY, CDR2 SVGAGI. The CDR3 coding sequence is TGTGCCAGCAGTTCCGCGGATGCAGCTTTCTTT. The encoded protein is CASSSADAAFF.

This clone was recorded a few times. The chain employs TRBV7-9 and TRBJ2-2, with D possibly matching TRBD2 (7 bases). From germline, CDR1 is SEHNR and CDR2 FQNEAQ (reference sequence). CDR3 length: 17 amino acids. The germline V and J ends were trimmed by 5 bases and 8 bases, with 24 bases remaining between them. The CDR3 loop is CASSPTLRGRASGELFF. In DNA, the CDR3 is TGTGCCAGCAGCCCCACCCTAAGGGGGAGGGCCTCGGGGGAGCTGTTTTTT.

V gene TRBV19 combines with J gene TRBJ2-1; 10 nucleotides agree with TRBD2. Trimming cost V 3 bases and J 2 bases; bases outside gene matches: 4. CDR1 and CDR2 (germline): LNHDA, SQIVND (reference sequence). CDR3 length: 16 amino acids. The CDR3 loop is CASSMGSGGAYNEQFF. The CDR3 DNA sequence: TGTGCCAGTAGTATGGGAAGCGGGGGGGCCTACAATGAGCAGTTCTTC.

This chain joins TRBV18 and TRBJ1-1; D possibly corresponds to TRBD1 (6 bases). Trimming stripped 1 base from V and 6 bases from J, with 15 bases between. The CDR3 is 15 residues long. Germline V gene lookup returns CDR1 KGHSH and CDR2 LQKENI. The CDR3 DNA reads TGTGCCAGCTCACCACAAGGGGAGGGGGAGGCTGAAGCTTTCTTT. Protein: CASSPQGEGEAEAFF.

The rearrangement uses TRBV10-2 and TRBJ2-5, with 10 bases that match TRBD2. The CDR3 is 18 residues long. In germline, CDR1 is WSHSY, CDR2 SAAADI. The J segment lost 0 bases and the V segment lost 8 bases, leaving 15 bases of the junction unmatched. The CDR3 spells CASGSGLAGAPYQETQYF. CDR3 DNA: TGCGCCAGCGGTTCAGGGCTAGCGGGGGCTCCGTACCAAGAGACCCAGTACTTC.

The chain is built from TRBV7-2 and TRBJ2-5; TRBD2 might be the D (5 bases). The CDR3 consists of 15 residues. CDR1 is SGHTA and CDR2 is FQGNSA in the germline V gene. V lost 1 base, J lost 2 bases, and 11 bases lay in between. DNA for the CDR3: TGTGCCAGCAGCTTAGGCGCGGGTTTTCAAGAGACCCAGTACTTC. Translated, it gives CASSLGAGFQETQYF.

As DNA, the CDR3 is TGTGCCAGCAGCTTAGTGCACACAGGGTACAATGAGCAGTTCTTC. It is translated as CASSLVHTGYNEQFF. The rearrangement uses TRBV7-2 and TRBJ2-1; D might be TRBD1 (6 bases). Trimming left V 1 base short and J 4 bases short, with 11 bases between. The CDR3 loop spans 15 amino acids. Germline CDR1 is SGHTA and CDR2 is FQGNSA. The full variable domain, with the rest looked up from reference TRBV7-2 and TRBJ2-1, is GAGVSQSPSNKVTEKGKDVELRCDPISGHTALYWYRQSLGQGLEFLIYFQGNSAPDKSGLPSDRFSAERTGGSVSTLTIQRTQQEDSAVYLCASSLVHTGYNEQFFGPGTRLTVL.

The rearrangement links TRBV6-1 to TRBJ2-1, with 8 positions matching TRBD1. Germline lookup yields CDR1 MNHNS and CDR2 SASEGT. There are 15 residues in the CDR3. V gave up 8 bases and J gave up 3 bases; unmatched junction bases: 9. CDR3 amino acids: CASGHGTGFYNEQFF. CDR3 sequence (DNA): TGTGCCAGCGGCCACGGGACAGGCTTCTACAATGAGCAGTTCTTC.

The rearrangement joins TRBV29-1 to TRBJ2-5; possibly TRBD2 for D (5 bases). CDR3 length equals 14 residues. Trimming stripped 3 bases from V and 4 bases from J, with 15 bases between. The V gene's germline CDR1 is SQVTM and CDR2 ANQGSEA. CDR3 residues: CSVDGIDILETQYF. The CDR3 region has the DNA TGCAGCGTTGACGGGATTGACATTCTAGAGACCCAGTACTTC.

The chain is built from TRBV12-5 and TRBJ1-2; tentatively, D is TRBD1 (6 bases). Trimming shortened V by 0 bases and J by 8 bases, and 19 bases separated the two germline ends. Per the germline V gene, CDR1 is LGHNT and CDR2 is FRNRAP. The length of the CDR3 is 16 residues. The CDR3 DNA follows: TGTGCTAGTGGTTTGGTACTAATTACAGGGTACGAGGGCTACACCTTC. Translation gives CASGLVLITGYEGYTF. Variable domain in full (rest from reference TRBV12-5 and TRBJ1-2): DARVTQTPRHKVTEMGQEVTMRCQPILGHNTVFWYRQTMMQGLELLAYFRNRAPLDDSGMPKDRFSAEMPDATLATLKIQPSEPRDSAVYFCASGLVLITGYEGYTFGSGTRLTVV.

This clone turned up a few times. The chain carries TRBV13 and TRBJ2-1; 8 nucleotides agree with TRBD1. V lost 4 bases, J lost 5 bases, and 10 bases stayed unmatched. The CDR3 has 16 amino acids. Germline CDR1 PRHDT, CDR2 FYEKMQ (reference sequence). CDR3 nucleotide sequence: TGTGCCAGCAGCTACAACGACAGGGGCGCCCACAATGAGCAGTTCTTC. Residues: CASSYNDRGAHNEQFF.

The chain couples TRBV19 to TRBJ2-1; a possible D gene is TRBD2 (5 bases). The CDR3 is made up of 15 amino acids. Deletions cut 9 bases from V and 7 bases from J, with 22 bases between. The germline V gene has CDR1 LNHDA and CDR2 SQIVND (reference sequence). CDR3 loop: CASGVALSPINEQFF. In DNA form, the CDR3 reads TGTGCCAGCGGGGTGGCCCTATCCCCTATAAATGAGCAGTTCTTC.